The clone carrying this T cell receptor beta chain was detected once. Its antigen remains unknown. The data were taken from a study of T cell responses to AZD1222 COVID-19 vaccine. Overall study findings and caveats: Clonal diversity was possibly underestimated, and white British individuals and females predominated among donors. Among those given AZD1222, only six were seropositive at baseline. Every sample of the repertoires postdated the peak T cell response.

Some clones are missing from TCRdb's copy, which holds only in-frame ones; the method was immunoSEQ multiplex PCR. The sample contains 150,000 or so clones, less than 95% of which appear only once. The V segment lost 6 bases and the J segment 0 bases; nucleotides outside the gene matches: 4. Germline V gives CDR1 SNHLY, CDR2 FYNNEI. This CDR3 comprises 15 residues. The sequencing here drew on peripheral blood, taken 28 days after the second AZD1222 dose. The clonotype comes from an adult who received the AZD1222 COVID-19 vaccine. The chain combines TRBV2 with TRBJ2-2; 7 nucleotides match TRBD1. CDR3 residues: CASSRTGSNTGELFF. The CDR3 nucleotides are TGTGCCAGCAGCCGGACAGGTTCGAACACCGGGGAGCTGTTTTTT.